This T cell receptor beta chain was recovered during a study of T cells in Graves' hyperthyroidism and ophthalmopathy. TCR beta CDR3 sequences were amplified from RNA transcripts. The TCR CDR3 was amplified in a first-round RT-PCR using the HTBI primer set. Using its own MiXCR run on the multiplex PCR reads, TCRdb lists one record per CDR3 protein. The table includes hundreds of thousands of distinct CDR3 sequences, more than 45% detected once. Notes on the study in general: Most thyroid clonotypes expanded above 0.001 appeared in blood too. The authors' 13 V-J model separated ophthalmopathy from stable hyperthyroidism.

Germline values: CDR1 SGHTA, CDR2 FQGNSA. This CDR3 has 15 residues. Patients aged 18 to 65 had newly diagnosed hyperthyroidism that had lasted under 2 months. This clonotype was seen a few times. The antigen remains unidentified. One end of the junction varies from germline; a read error may be responsible. The sequenced sample consisted of peripheral blood or thyroid tissue (not recorded which). This TCR came from a woman in her late teens or twenties with Graves' hyperthyroidism. The chain combines TRBV7-2 with TRBJ2-7; the match to TRBD2 covers 12 bases. In nucleotides, the CDR3 is TGCGCCAGCAGCTGGGGGACTAGCGGGTCATACGAGCAGTACTTC. Translating it yields CASSWGTSGSYEQYF.